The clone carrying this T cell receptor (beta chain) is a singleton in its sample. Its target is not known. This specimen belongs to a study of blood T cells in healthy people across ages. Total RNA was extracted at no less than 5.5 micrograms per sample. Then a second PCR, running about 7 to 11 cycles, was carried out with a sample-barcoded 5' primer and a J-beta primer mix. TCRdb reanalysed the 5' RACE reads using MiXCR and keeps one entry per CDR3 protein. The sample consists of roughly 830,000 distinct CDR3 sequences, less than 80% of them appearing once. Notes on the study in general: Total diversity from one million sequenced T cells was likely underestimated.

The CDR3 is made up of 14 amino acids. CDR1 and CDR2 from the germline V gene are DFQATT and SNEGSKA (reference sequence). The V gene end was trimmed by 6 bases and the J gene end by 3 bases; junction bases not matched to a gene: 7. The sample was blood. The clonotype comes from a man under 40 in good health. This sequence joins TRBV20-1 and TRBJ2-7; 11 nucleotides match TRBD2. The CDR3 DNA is TGCAGTGCAAGTCCTAGCGGGGGGAACTACGAGCAGTACTTC. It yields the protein CSASPSGGNYEQYF.